The 25 T cell receptor beta chains presented below share a single source sample, sequenced in a study of CD8+ T cells in alopecia areata. Treatment here: oral pan-JAK inhibitor, 5-10 mg twice daily. RNA, once extracted, was reverse transcribed into cDNA for use as the sequencing template. Using immunoSEQ multiplex PCR, the repertoire was profiled, and TCRdb retains in-frame clones only, with some absent. The profile shows roughly 150,000 clones, 54% of them singletons. The sequencing here drew on CD8+ T cells sorted from blood, taken at week 4, from a patient treated with tofacitinib. These receptors all come from a human donor with alopecia areata.

The chain carries TRBV4-3 and TRBJ2-3; 8 positions agree with TRBD2. After removal of 0 bases from V and 4 bases from J, the junction contained 6 bases not matched to a gene. This CDR3 has 16 residues. The V gene's germline CDR1 is LGHNA and CDR2 YSLEER. CDR3 loop: CASSQDGGGSPDTQYF. In nucleotides, the CDR3 is TGCGCCAGCAGCCAAGACGGCGGGGGGAGCCCAGATACGCAGTATTTT.

CDR3 nucleotides: TGTGCCAGCAGCTGGGGACTAGCGGGGACCTACAATGAGCAGTTCTTC. Translation gives CASSWGLAGTYNEQFF. The rearrangement joins TRBV13 to TRBJ2-1, with 13 bases fitting TRBD2. Germline assignment: CDR1 PRHDT and CDR2 FYEKMQ (reference sequence). The CDR3 has 16 amino acids. Unmatched junction bases numbered 2, after V lost 4 bases and J lost 2 bases.

This clone has only a few counts. The V and J genes are TRBV7-9 and TRBJ1-1; perhaps TRBD1 as D (6 bases). Deletions cut 3 bases from V and 6 bases from J, with 8 bases between. Germline lookup yields CDR1 SEHNR and CDR2 FQNEAQ (reference sequence). CDR3 length: 12 residues. The CDR3 DNA reads as TGTGCCAGCAGCTTCGGGGGCGCTGAAGCTTTCTTT. Translating it yields CASSFGGAEAFF.

This clone has a single count. The chain recombines TRBV5-4 with TRBJ2-1, with TRBD1 identical over 8 bases. The CDR3 loop spans 17 amino acids. The J segment lost 7 bases and the V segment lost 4 bases, leaving 16 bases of the junction unmatched. Germline-derived CDR1 and CDR2 are SGHNT and YYREEE (reference sequence). This chain's CDR3 is CASSTDRAVLRGNEQFF. CDR3 coding DNA: TGTGCCAGCAGCACGGACAGGGCCGTTCTACGAGGGAATGAGCAGTTCTTC.

This clone was detected only once. The CDR3 spells CASSPFTVPGELFF. The CDR3 bases are TGTGCCAGCAGCCCCTTTACCGTCCCCGGGGAGCTGTTTTTT. This chain joins TRBV27 and TRBJ2-2, with unresolved D. The CDR3 runs 14 residues. CDR1 MNHEY and CDR2 SMNVEV come from the germline V gene (reference sequence). V was clipped by 6 bases and J by 6 bases, with 14 bases between them.

The table lists this clone with a few counts. The chain uses TRBV9 and TRBJ2-7, with a possible D match to TRBD1 (6 bases). Looked up from germline, CDR1 is SGDLS and CDR2 is YYNGEE. This CDR3 spans 15 amino acids. Between the trimmed V and J ends, which lost 0 bases and 0 bases, there was a span of 10 bases. Here the CDR3 DNA reads TGTGCCAGCAGCGTAGACCCGGACAGCTCCTACGAGCAGTACTTC. Amino acid sequence: CASSVDPDSSYEQYF.

The CDR3 region is CSVPTGGTEAFF. The CDR3 region has the DNA TGCAGCGTGCCTACAGGGGGGACTGAAGCTTTCTTT. The J gene is TRBJ1-1, the V gene TRBV29-1; 8 bases are a match to TRBD1. The V gene end was trimmed by 6 bases and the J gene end by 5 bases; junction bases not matched to a gene: 5. Germline V gives CDR1 SQVTM, CDR2 ANQGSEA. The CDR3 has 12 amino acids.

This chain connects TRBV29-1 to TRBJ2-2, with 8 bases fitting TRBD1. After removal of 6 bases from V and 1 base from J, the junction contained 4 bases not matched to a gene. Germline V lookup: CDR1 SQVTM, CDR2 ANQGSEA. The CDR3 covers 14 residues. The CDR3 spells CSVAGGENTGELFF. CDR3 nucleotides: TGCAGCGTAGCAGGGGGCGAGAACACCGGGGAGCTGTTTTTT.

The chain carries TRBV7-2 and TRBJ1-2; D unresolved. Per the germline V gene, CDR1 is SGHTA and CDR2 is FQGNSA. V lost 4 bases to trimming and J lost 7 bases, with 13 bases between them. The CDR3 contains 13 residues. The CDR3 loop is CASSSHREVGYTF. In DNA, the CDR3 is TGTGCCAGCAGCTCCCACCGGGAAGTTGGCTACACCTTC.

This clone showed up just a few times. The CDR3 is CAVWTGYLNEKLFF. The CDR3 coding sequence is TGTGCCGTCTGGACAGGGTATCTCAATGAAAAACTGTTTTTT. The rearrangement joins TRBV6-6 to TRBJ1-4; TRBD1 aligns across 8 bases. The CDR3 spans 14 residues. The germline gives CDR1 MNHNY, CDR2 SVGAGI (reference sequence). After removal of 11 bases from V and 5 bases from J, the junction contained 10 bases not matched to a gene.

The chain joins TRBV5-4 to TRBJ2-1; the D call may be TRBD1 or TRBD2 (6 bases each). Looked up from germline, CDR1 is SGHNT and CDR2 is YYREEE (reference sequence). Trimming shortened V by 7 bases and J by 1 base, and 15 bases separated the two germline ends. This CDR3 has 15 amino acids. CDR3 amino acids: CASHERGESYNEQFF. The CDR3 DNA reads TGTGCCAGCCACGAAAGGGGGGAATCCTACAATGAGCAGTTCTTC.

The table lists this clone with a few counts. The chain recombines TRBV27 with TRBJ2-1; D is uncertain. Trimming took 4 bases from V and 8 from J, leaving 9 bases between them. Germline lookup yields CDR1 MNHEY and CDR2 SMNVEV (reference sequence). This CDR3 is 12 amino acids long. CDR3 bases: TGTGCCAGCAGTTCTGGGTTCGATGAGCAGTTCTTC. As protein: CASSSGFDEQFF.

This rearrangement joins TRBV7-9 to TRBJ2-7, with 7 bases fitting TRBD2. The CDR3 contains 13 residues. Unmatched junction bases numbered 10, after V lost 7 bases and J lost 7 bases. Per the germline V gene, CDR1 is SEHNR and CDR2 is FQNEAQ (reference sequence). In DNA, the CDR3 is TGTGCCAGCACCGCTGGGGGGGTTGGAGAGCAGTACTTC. It translates to CASTAGGVGEQYF.

Only a few counts were recorded for this clone. This chain uses TRBV5-4 with TRBJ2-6; no clear D. This CDR3 is built from 17 residues. V was trimmed by 2 bases and J by 0 bases, leaving 12 bases between them. CDR1 is SGHNT and CDR2 is YYREEE in the germline V gene (reference sequence). The CDR3 DNA reads as TGTGCCAGCAGCTTAGGTTCGAGCCACTCTGGGGCCAACGTCCTGACTTTC. Protein product: CASSLGSSHSGANVLTF.

This clone appeared once. The V call is TRBV9, the J call TRBJ2-5; maybe TRBD1 (6 bases). The germline gives CDR1 SGDLS, CDR2 YYNGEE. The V and J ends lost 3 bases and 7 bases respectively, with 16 bases between them. The CDR3 length is 14 residues. CDR3 residues: CASSAHGQPGTQYF. The CDR3 region has the DNA TGTGCCAGCAGCGCCCACGGACAGCCGGGGACCCAGTACTTC.

The CDR3 protein is CASSSGAYEQYF. The CDR3 nucleotides are TGTGCCAGCAGCTCTGGGGCCTACGAGCAGTACTTC. The V gene is TRBV9, the J gene TRBJ2-7; D call uncertain. V gave up 4 bases and J gave up 2 bases, with 7 bases separating them. The CDR3 covers 12 residues. The V gene's germline CDR1 is SGDLS and CDR2 YYNGEE.

The chain recombines TRBV15 with TRBJ2-3; 7 positions match TRBD1. This CDR3 is 14 amino acids long. From germline, CDR1 is LNHNV and CDR2 YYDKDF (reference sequence). Written as DNA, the CDR3 is TGTGCATCCGCTACAGGGGTTGGCACAGATACGCAGTATTTT. It codes for CASATGVGTDTQYF.

This clone showed up just a few times. J is TRBJ1-1 and V is TRBV11-3; D is undetermined. Germline values: CDR1 SGHNT, CDR2 YENEEA. The CDR3 sequence is 13 residues long. V dropped 4 bases and J dropped 1 base, with 7 bases sitting between them. CDR3 DNA: TGTGCCAGCAGCTCGATGGGGAACACTGAAGCTTTCTTT. Amino acids: CASSSMGNTEAFF.

J is TRBJ1-2 and V is TRBV30; 7 bases are a match to TRBD1. Germline CDR1 GTSNPN, CDR2 SVGIG (reference sequence). V gave up 1 base and J gave up 2 bases; unmatched junction bases: 1. CDR3 length: 13 residues. In nucleotides, the CDR3 is TGTGCCTGGAGTGAGACAGGGAACTATGGCTACACCTTC. This codes for CAWSETGNYGYTF.

This clone was counted a few times. The genes are TRBV9 and TRBJ1-1; D might be TRBD1 (5 bases). Germline lookup yields CDR1 SGDLS and CDR2 YYNGEE. This CDR3 spans 15 amino acids. The V end was cut by 0 bases, the J end by 2 bases, with 11 bases between. The CDR3 loop reads CASSVGMGDNTEAFF. The CDR3 DNA is TGTGCCAGCAGCGTAGGGATGGGGGATAACACTGAAGCTTTCTTT.

The V gene is TRBV9, the J gene TRBJ2-1; D perhaps matches TRBD1 (5 bases). The CDR3 covers 14 residues. The V gene's germline CDR1 is SGDLS and CDR2 YYNGEE. V was pared by 4 bases and J by 7 bases, with 15 bases between. This CDR3 is CASSPWGLENEQFF. In DNA, the CDR3 is TGTGCCAGCAGCCCCTGGGGCCTAGAGAATGAGCAGTTCTTC.

The chain uses TRBV5-6 and TRBJ2-6, with D possibly TRBD1 on 7 matching bases. The length of the CDR3 is 17 residues. Trimming removed 3 bases from V and 0 bases from J, with 13 bases in between. Germline lookup yields CDR1 SGHDT and CDR2 YYEEEE. This chain's CDR3 is CASSWPGGISGANVLTF. The CDR3 nucleotides read TGTGCCAGCAGCTGGCCAGGGGGGATCTCTGGGGCCAACGTCCTGACTTTC.

V gene TRBV9 combines with J gene TRBJ2-5; the D is unclear. This CDR3 has 16 residues. The germline gives CDR1 SGDLS, CDR2 YYNGEE. V lost 0 bases and J lost 4, with 16 bases in between. The CDR3 is CASSVAEGGSGETQYF. As DNA, the CDR3 is TGTGCCAGCAGCGTAGCCGAAGGCGGATCGGGAGAGACCCAGTACTTC.

J is TRBJ1-6 and V is TRBV4-1; TRBD1 matches at 8 bases. J was trimmed by 7 bases and V by 4 bases; bases with no gene match: 3. From germline, CDR1 is MGHRA and CDR2 YSYEKL. The CDR3 totals 14 residues. CDR3 region: CASSPGQGNSPLHF. CDR3 sequence (DNA): TGCGCCAGCAGCCCAGGACAGGGCAATTCACCCCTCCACTTT.

The gene calls are TRBV4-3 and TRBJ1-2; perhaps TRBD1 as D (5 bases). CDR1 LGHNA and CDR2 YSLEER come from the germline V gene. The CDR3 has 14 amino acids. The V gene lost 3 bases and the J gene lost 5 bases, with 13 bases spanning the gap. CDR3: CASSHAHEGYGYTF. In nucleotides, the CDR3 is TGCGCCAGCAGCCACGCACACGAGGGGTATGGCTACACCTTC.